This T cell receptor (beta chain) was sequenced for a study of cytomegalovirus exposure and HLA in healthy donors. There are 17 residues in the CDR3. The V end lost 3 bases, the J end lost 15 bases, and 30 bases lay between the germline ends. The germline gives CDR1 SGHDT, CDR2 YYEEEE. Primers: 60 Vbeta forward and 13 Jbeta reverse. Generated by immunoSEQ multiplex PCR, the TCRdb table keeps only in-frame clones and is missing some. The data contain about 110,000 clones, roughly 73% of them singletons. The sequence was obtained from a woman under 40 in good health and CMV-seronegative. V and J are TRBV5-6 and TRBJ1-4; D remains unclear. Input material: PBMCs. CDR3 in amino acids: CASSSPKFVSPETEVFF. The CDR3 region has the DNA TGTGCCAGCAGCTCTCCCAAGTTTGTCTCCCCGGAAACGGAGGTGTTTTTT.